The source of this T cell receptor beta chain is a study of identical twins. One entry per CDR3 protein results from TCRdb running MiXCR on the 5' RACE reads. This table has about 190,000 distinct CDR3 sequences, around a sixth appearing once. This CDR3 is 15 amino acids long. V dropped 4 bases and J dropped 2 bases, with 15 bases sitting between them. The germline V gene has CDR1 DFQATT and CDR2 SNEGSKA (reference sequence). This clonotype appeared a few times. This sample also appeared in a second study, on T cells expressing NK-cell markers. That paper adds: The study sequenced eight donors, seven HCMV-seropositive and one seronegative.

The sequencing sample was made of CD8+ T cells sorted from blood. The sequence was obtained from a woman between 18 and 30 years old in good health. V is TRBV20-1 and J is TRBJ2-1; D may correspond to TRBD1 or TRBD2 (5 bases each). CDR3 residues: CSANSGTGPYNEQFF. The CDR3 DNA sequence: TGCAGTGCTAACTCCGGGACGGGACCCTACAATGAGCAGTTCTTC.